This TCR beta chain stems from a study of cytomegalovirus exposure and HLA in healthy donors. Germline CDR1 is MRHNA and CDR2 is SNTAGT. CDR3 length: 13 amino acids. V was clipped by 6 bases and J by 6 bases; unmatched bases: 3. The study ran its PCR with 60 Vbeta and 13 Jbeta primers. The data were produced by immunoSEQ multiplex PCR, yet TCRdb's version contains in-frame clones alone and is incomplete. The sample includes roughly 160,000 clones, 75% to 90% of them seen just once. This TCR was sampled from a man aged 25 to 45 in good health and CMV-seronegative. The V and J genes are TRBV6-4 and TRBJ2-2; 8 nucleotides match TRBD2. Sequenced: PBMCs. CDR3 sequence (DNA): TGTGCCAGCAGAGCGGGGGATCCCGGGGAGCTGTTTTTT. This translates into CASRAGDPGELFF.